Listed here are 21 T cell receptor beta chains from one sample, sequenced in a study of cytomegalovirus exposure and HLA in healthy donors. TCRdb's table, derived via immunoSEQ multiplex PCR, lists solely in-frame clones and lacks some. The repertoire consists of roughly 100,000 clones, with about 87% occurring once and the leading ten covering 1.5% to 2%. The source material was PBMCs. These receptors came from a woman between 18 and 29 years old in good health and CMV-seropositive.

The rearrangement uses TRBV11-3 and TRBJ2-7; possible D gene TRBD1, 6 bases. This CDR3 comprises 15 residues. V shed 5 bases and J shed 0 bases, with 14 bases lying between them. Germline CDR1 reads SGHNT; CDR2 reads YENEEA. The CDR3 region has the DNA TGTGCCAGCAGCAAAGGACCGGACAGCTCCTACGAGCAGTACTTC. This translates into CASSKGPDSSYEQYF.

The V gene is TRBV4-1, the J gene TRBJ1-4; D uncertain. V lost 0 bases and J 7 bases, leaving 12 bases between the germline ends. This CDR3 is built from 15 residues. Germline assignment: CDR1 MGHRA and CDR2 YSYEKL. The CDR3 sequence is CASSQDMGGREKLFF. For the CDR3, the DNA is TGCGCCAGCAGCCAAGATATGGGCGGGCGTGAAAAACTGTTTTTT.

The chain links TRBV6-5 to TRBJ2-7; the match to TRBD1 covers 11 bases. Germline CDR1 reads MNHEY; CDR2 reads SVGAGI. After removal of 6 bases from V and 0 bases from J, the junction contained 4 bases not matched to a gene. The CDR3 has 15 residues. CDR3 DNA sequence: TGTGCCAGCAGCCTGGGGACAGGGGGCTCCTACGAGCAGTACTTC. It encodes CASSLGTGGSYEQYF.

CDR3 nucleotide sequence: TGTGCCAGCAGTCCCTCCCTGGGAGTGGGGTTCAGGGCTTTCTTT. Translation gives CASSPSLGVGFRAFF. The gene calls are TRBV27 and TRBJ1-1; D ambiguous. The CDR3 covers 15 residues. V was pared by 5 bases and J by 11 bases, with 24 bases between. Looked up from germline, CDR1 is MNHEY and CDR2 is SMNVEV (reference sequence).

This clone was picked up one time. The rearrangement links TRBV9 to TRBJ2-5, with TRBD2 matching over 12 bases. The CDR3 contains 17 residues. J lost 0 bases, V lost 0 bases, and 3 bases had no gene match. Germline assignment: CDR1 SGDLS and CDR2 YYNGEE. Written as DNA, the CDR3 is TGTGCCAGCAGCGTAGCTACTAGCGGGGGGTACCAAGAGACCCAGTACTTC. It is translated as CASSVATSGGYQETQYF.

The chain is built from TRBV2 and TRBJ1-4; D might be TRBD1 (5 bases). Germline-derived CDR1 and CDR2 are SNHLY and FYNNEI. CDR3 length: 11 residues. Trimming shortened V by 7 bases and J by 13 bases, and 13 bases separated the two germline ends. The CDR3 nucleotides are TGTGCCAGCATCCGGGGGATAGGACTGTTTTTT. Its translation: CASIRGIGLFF.

The CDR3 is CASIEDRKNTEAFF. In nucleotides, the CDR3 is TGTGCCAGTATCGAGGACAGAAAGAACACTGAAGCTTTCTTT. V gene TRBV19 combines with J gene TRBJ1-1, with a tentative D call TRBD1 (6 bases). Germline CDR1 reads LNHDA; CDR2 reads SQIVND (reference sequence). There are 14 residues in the CDR3. Trimming took 7 bases from V and 1 from J, leaving 13 bases between them. The full variable domain, rest sourced from reference TRBV19 and TRBJ1-1, is DGGITQSPKYLFRKEGQNVTLSCEQNLNHDAMYWYRQDPGQGLRLIYYSQIVNDFQKGDIAEGYSVSREKKESFPLTVTSAQKNPTAFYLCASIEDRKNTEAFFGQGTRLTVV.

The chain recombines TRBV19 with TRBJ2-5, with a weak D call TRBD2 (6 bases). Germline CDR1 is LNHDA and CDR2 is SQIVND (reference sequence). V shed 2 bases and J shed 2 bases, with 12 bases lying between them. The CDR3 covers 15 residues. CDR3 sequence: CASSISSRGQETQYF. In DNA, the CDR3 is TGTGCCAGTAGTATAAGTTCGCGGGGACAAGAGACCCAGTACTTC.

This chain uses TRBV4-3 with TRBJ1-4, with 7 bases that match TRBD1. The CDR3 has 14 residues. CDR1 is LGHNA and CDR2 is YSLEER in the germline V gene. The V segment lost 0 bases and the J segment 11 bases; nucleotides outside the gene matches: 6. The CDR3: CASSQDLRRGKLFF. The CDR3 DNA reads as TGCGCCAGCAGCCAAGATTTGCGCAGGGGGAAACTGTTTTTT.

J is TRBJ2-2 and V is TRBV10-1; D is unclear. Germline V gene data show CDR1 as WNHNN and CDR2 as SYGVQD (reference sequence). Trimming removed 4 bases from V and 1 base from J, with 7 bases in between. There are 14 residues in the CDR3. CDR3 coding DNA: TGCGCCAGCAGTGCTTCAGGGAACACCGGGGAGCTGTTTTTT. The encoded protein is CASSASGNTGELFF.

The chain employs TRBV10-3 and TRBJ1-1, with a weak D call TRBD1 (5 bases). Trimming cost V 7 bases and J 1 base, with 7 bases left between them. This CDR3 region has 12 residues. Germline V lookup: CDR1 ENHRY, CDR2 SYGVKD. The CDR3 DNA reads TGTGCCATCAATCAGGGGAACACTGAAGCTTTCTTT. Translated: CAINQGNTEAFF.

CDR3 nucleotides: TGCAGCGTTGAAGATAGACGGGTTAAAGACACTGAAGCTTTCTTT. This gives the protein CSVEDRRVKDTEAFF. The rearrangement uses TRBV29-1 and TRBJ1-1; D gene uncertain. This CDR3 spans 15 amino acids. Germline CDR1 is SQVTM and CDR2 is ANQGSEA. The V gene lost 0 bases and the J gene lost 3 bases, with 14 bases spanning the gap.

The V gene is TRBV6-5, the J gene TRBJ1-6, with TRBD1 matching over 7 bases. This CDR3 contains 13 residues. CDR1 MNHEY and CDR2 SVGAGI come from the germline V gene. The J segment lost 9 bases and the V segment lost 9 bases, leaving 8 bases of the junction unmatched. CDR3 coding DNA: TGTGCCAGTTCACATACAGGGGTTTCACCCCTCCACTTT. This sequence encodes CASSHTGVSPLHF.

DNA of the CDR3: TGTGCCAGCAGTGAAGCCCTCTATTCTGGGGCCAACGTCCTGACTTTC. Protein product: CASSEALYSGANVLTF. V gene TRBV6-1 combines with J gene TRBJ2-6, with unresolved D. The V gene lost 0 bases and the J gene lost 1 base, with 7 bases spanning the gap. The CDR3 extends over 16 amino acids. Germline-derived CDR1 and CDR2 are MNHNS and SASEGT.

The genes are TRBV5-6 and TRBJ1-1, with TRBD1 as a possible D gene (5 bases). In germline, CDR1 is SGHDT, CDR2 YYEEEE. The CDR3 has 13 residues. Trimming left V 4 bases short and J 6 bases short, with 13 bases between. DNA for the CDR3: TGTGCCAGCAGCAGAACAGGAACTCCTGAAGCTTTCTTT. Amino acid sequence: CASSRTGTPEAFF.

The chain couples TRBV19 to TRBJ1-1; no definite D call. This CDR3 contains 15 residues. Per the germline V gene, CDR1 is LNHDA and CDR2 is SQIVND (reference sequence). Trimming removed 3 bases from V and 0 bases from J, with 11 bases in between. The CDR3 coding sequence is TGTGCCAGTAGTATTAATCCAGTCATGAACACTGAAGCTTTCTTT. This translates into CASSINPVMNTEAFF. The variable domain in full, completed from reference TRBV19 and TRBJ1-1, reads DGGITQSPKYLFRKEGQNVTLSCEQNLNHDAMYWYRQDPGQGLRLIYYSQIVNDFQKGDIAEGYSVSREKKESFPLTVTSAQKNPTAFYLCASSINPVMNTEAFFGQGTRLTVV.

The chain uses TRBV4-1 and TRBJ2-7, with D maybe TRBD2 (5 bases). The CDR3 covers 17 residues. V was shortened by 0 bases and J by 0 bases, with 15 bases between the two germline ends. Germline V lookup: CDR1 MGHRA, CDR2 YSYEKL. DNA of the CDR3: TGCGCCAGCAGCCAAGATCCTGGAGGCTGGAGCTCCTACGAGCAGTACTTC. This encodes CASSQDPGGWSSYEQYF.

The CDR3 nucleotides read TGTGCCAGCAGCTTAGGGGGCGGGGGAGATACGCAGTATTTT. As protein: CASSLGGGGDTQYF. The V and J genes are TRBV7-2 and TRBJ2-3, with 7 nucleotides matching TRBD2. The CDR3 is 14 residues long. Germline CDR1 and CDR2: SGHTA and FQGNSA. V dropped 1 base and J dropped 5; count of bases not matched to a gene: 3.

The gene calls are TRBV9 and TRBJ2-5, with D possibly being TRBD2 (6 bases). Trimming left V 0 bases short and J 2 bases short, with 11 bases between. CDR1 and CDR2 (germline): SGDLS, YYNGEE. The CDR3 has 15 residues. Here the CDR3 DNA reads TGTGCCAGCAGCGTAGTGCCGGGGGAACAAGAGACCCAGTACTTC. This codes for CASSVVPGEQETQYF.

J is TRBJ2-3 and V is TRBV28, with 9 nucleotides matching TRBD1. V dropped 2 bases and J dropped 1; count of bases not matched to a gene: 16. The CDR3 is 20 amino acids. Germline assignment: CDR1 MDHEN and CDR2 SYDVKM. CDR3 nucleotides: TGTGCCAGCAGTTTACCCGGGACAGGGACTTATGCGGAGCGCACAGATACGCAGTATTTT. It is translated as CASSLPGTGTYAERTDTQYF.

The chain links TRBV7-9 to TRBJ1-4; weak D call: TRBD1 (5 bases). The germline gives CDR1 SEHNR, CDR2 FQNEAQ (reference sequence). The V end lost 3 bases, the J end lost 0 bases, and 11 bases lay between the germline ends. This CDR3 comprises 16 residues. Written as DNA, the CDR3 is TGTGCCAGCAGCTTCCAGTCGGGGGCAACTAATGAAAAACTGTTTTTT. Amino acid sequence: CASSFQSGATNEKLFF.